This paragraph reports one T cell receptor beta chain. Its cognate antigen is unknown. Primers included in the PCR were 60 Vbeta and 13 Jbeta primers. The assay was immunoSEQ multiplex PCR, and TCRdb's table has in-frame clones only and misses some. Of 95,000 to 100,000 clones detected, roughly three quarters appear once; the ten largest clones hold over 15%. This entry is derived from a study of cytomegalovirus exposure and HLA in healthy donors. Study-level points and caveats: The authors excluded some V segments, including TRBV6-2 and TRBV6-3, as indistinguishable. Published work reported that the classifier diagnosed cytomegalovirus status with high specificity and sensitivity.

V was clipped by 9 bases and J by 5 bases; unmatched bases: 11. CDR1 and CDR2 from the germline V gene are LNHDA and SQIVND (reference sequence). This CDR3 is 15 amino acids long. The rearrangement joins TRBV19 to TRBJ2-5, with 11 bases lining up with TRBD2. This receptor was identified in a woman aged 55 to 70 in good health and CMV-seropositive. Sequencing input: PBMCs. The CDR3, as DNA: TGTGCCAGCAAGACTAGCGGGACCGCCGGGGAGACCCAGTACTTC. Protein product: CASKTSGTAGETQYF.